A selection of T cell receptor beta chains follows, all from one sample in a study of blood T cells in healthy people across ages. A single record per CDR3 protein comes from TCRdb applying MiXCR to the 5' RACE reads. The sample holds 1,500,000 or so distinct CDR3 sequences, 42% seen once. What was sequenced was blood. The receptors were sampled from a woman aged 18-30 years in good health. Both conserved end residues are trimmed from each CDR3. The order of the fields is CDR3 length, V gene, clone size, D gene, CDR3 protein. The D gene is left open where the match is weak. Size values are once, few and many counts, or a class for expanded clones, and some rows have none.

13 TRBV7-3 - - ASSLISHSTGELF
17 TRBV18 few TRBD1 ASSPSLGQGKRAYNEQF
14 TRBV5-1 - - ASSLLPEGPPNEQF
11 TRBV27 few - ASSLSVEGEQY
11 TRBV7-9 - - ASSSNSGGEQY
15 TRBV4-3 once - ASSHNSPGRLSYEQY
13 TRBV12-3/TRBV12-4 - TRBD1 ASTPGQGRSTEAF
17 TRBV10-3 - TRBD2 AISESFFAGESSYNEQY
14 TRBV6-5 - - ASSYPGERGYNEQF
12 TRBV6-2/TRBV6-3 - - ASSDPETRETRY
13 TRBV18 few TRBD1 ASSPWTGMTYGYT
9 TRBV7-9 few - AITGVDEQF
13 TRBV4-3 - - ASGEDPRGKNGYT
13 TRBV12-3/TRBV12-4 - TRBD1 ASSPGTAYNQPQH
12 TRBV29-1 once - SVEVLAPENEQY
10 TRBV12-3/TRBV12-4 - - ASSPGPWEQY
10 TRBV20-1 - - SARIPNTEAF
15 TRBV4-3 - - ASSQDPGAATIHGYT
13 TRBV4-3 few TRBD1 ASSRSGTGNTEAF
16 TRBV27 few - ASSLYGGGQVGNEKLF
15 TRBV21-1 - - ASGLYSANHPNTEAF
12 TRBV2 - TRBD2 ASAHQTSNYEQY
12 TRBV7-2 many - ASSLGRNSYEQY
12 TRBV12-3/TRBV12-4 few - ASSSTREADTQY
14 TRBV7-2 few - ASSLASRGQTDTQY
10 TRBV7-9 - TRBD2 ASSSTSAEQF
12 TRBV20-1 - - SAADTLSNQPQH
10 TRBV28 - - ASSLSMGELF
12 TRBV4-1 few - ASSYYDGKEKLF
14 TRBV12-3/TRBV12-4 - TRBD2 ASSFPTSGGVNEQF
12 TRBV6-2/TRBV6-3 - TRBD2 ASSSPGGPYEQY
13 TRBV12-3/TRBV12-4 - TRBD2 ASSLWGGLYNEQY
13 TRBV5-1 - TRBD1 ASRTGWDSSTEAF
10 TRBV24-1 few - ATSDWREGQF
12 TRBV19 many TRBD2 ASSGLAGTYEQY
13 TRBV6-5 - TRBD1 ASRARTGRADTQY
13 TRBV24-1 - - ATSDGEGRNQPQH
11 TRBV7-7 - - ASSFRTDTEAF
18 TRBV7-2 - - ASSLDSAGRRTSGANVLP
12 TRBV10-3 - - AIRESLSTYEQY
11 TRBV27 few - ASSSPVGNEQY
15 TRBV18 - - ASSPVGSVAVNNEQF
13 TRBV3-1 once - ASSQDELHPDTQY
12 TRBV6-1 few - ASSETSSNQPQH
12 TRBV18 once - ASSGTGSGETQY
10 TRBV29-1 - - SVEKGTDTQY
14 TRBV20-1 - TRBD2 SARGVSGDSYNEQF
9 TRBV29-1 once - SVDAGFEAF
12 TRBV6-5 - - ACSYSSPHNEQF
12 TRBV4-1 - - ASGPYRRHWEQF